Sequencing of this T cell receptor (beta chain) was carried out in a study of spatial heterogeneity in lung cancer. The time point: sample taken at primary tumor resection. Samples were donated by 72 untreated early-stage non-small cell lung cancer patients. This clonotype has ten or more counts. TCRdb re-called the 5' RACE reads through MiXCR, storing one row per CDR3 protein. The profile shows more than 65,000 distinct CDR3 sequences, roughly 8% of them singletons. This specimen consisted of PBMCs, obtained at surgery. The source is a male donor with early-stage non-small cell lung cancer.

CDR3 loop: CASSPSAGYEQYF. The CDR3 nucleotides read TGTGCCAGCAGCCCCTCAGCTGGCTACGAGCAGTACTTC. The chain joins TRBV11-2 to TRBJ2-7; D unresolved. Looked up from germline, CDR1 is SGHAT and CDR2 is FQNNGV. Trimming shortened V by 5 bases and J by 3 bases, and 11 bases separated the two germline ends. The CDR3 runs to 13 residues.